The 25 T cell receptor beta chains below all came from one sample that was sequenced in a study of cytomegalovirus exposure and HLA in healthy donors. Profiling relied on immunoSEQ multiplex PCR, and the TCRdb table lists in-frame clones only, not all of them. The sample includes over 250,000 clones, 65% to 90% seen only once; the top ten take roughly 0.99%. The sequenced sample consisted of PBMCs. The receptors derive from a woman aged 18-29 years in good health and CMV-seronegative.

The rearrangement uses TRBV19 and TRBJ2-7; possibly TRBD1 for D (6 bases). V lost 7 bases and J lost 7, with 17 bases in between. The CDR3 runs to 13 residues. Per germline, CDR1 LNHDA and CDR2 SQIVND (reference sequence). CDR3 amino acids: CASTPGAGFEQYF. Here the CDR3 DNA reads TGTGCCAGTACCCCAGGGGCAGGGTTTGAGCAGTACTTC.

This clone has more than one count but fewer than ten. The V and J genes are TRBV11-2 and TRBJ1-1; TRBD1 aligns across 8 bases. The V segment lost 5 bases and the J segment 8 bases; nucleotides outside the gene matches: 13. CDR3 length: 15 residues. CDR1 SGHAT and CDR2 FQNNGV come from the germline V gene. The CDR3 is CASSQDRDAVREAFF. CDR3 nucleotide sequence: TGTGCCAGCAGCCAGGACAGGGATGCCGTGAGGGAAGCTTTCTTT.

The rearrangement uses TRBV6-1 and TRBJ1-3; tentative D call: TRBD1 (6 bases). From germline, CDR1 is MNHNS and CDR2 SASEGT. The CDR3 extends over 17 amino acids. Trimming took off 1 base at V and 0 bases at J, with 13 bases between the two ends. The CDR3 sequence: CASSEEQGFNSGNTIYF. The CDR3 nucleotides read TGTGCCAGCAGTGAAGAACAGGGATTTAACTCTGGAAACACCATATATTTT.

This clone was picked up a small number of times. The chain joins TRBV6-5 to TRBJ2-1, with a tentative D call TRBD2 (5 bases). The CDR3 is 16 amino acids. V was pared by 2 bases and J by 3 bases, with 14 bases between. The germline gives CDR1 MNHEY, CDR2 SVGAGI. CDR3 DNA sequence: TGTGCCAGCAGTTACCGCGGGCAGAGCTTCTACAATGAGCAGTTCTTC. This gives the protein CASSYRGQSFYNEQFF.

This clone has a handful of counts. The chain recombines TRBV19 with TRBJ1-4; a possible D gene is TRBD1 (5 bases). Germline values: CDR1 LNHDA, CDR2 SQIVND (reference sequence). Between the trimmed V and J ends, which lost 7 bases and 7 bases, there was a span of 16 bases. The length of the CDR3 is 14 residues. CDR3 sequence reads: CASTRGSNGEKLFF. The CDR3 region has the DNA TGTGCCAGTACCCGGGGGAGTAACGGTGAAAAACTGTTTTTT.

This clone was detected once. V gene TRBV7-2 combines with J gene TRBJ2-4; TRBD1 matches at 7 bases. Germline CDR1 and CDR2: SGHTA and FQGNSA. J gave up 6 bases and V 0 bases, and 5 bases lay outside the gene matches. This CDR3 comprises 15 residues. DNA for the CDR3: TGTGCCAGCAGCTTAGCGAGGGGGCACTCAAACATTCAGTACTTC. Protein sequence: CASSLARGHSNIQYF.

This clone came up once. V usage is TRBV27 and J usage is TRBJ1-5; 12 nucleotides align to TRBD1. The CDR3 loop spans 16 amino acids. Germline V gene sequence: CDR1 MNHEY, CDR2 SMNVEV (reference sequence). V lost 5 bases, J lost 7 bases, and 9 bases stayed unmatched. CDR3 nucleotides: TGTGCCAGCAGTCCCGGGACAGGGGGCGCCTCACAGCCCCAGCATTTT. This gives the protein CASSPGTGGASQPQHF.

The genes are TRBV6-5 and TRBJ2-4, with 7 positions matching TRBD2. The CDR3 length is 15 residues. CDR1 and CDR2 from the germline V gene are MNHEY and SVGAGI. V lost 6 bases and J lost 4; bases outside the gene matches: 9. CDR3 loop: CASRDPSGRKNIQYF. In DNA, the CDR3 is TGTGCCAGCAGAGATCCTAGCGGTAGAAAAAACATTCAGTACTTC.

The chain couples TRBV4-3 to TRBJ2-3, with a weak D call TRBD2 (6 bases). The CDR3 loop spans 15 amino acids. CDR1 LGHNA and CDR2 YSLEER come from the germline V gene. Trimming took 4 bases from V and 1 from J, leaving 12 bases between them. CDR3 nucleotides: TGCGCCAGCAGCCCCGAAGGCGGGGGCACAGATACGCAGTATTTT. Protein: CASSPEGGGTDTQYF.

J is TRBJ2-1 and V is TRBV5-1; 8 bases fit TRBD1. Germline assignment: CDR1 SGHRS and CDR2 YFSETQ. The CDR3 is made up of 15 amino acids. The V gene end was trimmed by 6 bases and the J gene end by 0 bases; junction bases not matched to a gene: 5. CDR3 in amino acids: CASTGTGDSYNEQFF. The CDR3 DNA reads TGCGCCAGCACCGGGACAGGTGACTCCTACAATGAGCAGTTCTTC.

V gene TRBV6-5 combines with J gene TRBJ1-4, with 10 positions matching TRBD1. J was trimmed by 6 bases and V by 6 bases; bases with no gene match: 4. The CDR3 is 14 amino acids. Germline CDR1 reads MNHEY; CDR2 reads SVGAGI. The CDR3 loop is CASRRGQGYEKLFF. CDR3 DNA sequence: TGTGCCAGCAGACGGGGACAGGGGTATGAAAAACTGTTTTTT.

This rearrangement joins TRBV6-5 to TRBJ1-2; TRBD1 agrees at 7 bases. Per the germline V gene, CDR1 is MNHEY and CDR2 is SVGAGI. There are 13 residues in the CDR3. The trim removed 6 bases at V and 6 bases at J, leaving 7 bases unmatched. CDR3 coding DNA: TGTGCCAGCAGATCGACAGGGAGGAATGGCTACACCTTC. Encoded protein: CASRSTGRNGYTF.

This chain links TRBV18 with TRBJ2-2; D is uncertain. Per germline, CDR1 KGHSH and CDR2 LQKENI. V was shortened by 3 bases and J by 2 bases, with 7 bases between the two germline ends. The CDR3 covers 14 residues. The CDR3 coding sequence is TGTGCCAGCTCACCTCGAGCTAACACCGGGGAGCTGTTTTTT. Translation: CASSPRANTGELFF.

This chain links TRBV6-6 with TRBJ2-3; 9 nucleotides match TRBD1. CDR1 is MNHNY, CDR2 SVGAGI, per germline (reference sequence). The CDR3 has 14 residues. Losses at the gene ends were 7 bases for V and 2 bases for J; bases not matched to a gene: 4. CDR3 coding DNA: TGTGCCAGCACCTGGGACAGGGACACAGATACGCAGTATTTT. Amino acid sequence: CASTWDRDTDTQYF.

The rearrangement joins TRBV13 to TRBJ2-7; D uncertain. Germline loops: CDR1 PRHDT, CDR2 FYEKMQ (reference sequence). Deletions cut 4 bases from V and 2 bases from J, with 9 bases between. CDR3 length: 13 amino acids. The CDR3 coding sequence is TGTGCCAGCAGCTCCTATCGAACCTACGAGCAGTACTTC. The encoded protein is CASSSYRTYEQYF.

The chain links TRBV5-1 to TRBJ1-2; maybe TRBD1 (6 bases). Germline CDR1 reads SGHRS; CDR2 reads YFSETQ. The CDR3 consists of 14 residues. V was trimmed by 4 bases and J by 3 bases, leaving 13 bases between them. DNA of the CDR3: TGCGCCAGCAGCCCCCGGGGGGGCGACTATGGCTACACCTTC. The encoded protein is CASSPRGGDYGYTF.

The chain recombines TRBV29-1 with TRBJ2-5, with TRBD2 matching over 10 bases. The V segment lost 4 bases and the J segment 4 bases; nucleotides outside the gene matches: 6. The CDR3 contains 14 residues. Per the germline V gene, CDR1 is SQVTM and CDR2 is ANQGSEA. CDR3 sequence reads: CSVAASGGTETQYF. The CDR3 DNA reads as TGCAGCGTTGCGGCTAGCGGGGGAACAGAGACCCAGTACTTC.

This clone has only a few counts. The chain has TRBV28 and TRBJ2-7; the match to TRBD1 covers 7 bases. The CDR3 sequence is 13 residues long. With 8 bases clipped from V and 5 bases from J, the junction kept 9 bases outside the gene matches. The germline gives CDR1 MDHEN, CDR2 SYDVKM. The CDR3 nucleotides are TGTGCCAGCGGGGACAGCGCCCGAGACGAGCAGTACTTC. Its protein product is CASGDSARDEQYF.

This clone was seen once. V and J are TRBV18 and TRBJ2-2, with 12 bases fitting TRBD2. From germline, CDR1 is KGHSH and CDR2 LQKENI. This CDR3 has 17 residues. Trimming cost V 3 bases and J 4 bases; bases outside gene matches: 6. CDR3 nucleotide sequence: TGTGCCAGCTCACCGACTAGCGGGAGCATTTCCACCGGGGAGCTGTTTTTT. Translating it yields CASSPTSGSISTGELFF.

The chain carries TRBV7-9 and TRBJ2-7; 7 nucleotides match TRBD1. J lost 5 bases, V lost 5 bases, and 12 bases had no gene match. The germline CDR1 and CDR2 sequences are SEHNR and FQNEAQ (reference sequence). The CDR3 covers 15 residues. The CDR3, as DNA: TGTGCCAGCAGCCGAAGACAGGGTTTAGTCCACGAGCAGTACTTC. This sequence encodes CASSRRQGLVHEQYF.

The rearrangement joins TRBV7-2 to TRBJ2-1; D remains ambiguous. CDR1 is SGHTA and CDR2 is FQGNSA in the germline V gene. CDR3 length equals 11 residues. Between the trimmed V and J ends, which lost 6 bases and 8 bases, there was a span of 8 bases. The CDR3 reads CASSPSYEQFF. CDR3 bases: TGTGCCAGCAGTCCGAGTTATGAGCAGTTCTTC. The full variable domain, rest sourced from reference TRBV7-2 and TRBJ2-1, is GAGVSQSPSNKVTEKGKDVELRCDPISGHTALYWYRQSLGQGLEFLIYFQGNSAPDKSGLPSDRFSAERTGGSVSTLTIQRTQQEDSAVYLCASSPSYEQFFGPGTRLTVL.

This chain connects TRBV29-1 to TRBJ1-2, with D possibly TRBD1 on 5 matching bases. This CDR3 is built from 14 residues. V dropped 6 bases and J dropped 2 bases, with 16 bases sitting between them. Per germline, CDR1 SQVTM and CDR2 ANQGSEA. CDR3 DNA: TGCAGCGTCCGGAAGCAGGGAATGAACTATGGCTACACCTTC. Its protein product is CSVRKQGMNYGYTF.

The CDR3 protein is CASRYQDREIADTQYF. CDR3 coding DNA: TGTGCCAGCAGATACCAGGACAGGGAGATCGCAGATACGCAGTATTTT. The chain combines TRBV6-6 with TRBJ2-3, with 8 bases that match TRBD1. The CDR3 is made up of 16 amino acids. V shed 6 bases, J shed 4 bases, and the junction held 12 bases outside the gene matches. Germline CDR1 is MNHNY and CDR2 is SVGAGI (reference sequence).

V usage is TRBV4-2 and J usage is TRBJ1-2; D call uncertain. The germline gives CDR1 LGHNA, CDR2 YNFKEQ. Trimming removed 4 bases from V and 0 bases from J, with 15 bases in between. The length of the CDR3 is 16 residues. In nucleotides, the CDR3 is TGTGCCAGCAGCCGAGCTACCAGGATATCTAACTATGGCTACACCTTC. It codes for CASSRATRISNYGYTF.

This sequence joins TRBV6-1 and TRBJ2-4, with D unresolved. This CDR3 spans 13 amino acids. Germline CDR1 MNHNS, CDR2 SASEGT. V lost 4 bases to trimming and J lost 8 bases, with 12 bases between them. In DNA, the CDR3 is TGTGCCAGCAGTGGCTCACTGCGTGACATTCAGTACTTC. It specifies CASSGSLRDIQYF.